This T cell receptor (beta chain) was identified during a study of blood T cells in healthy people across ages. Points from the study as a whole: The diversity estimates, figures obtained from one million T cells, were considered underestimates.

The use of a sample-barcoded 5' primer and a J-beta primer mix characterized a second PCR of 7 to 11 cycles. TCRdb passed the 5' RACE reads through MiXCR, listing each CDR3 protein once. The top ten clones hold approximately 2% of a sample with about 1.8 million distinct CDR3 sequences, 40% to 55% of them seen once. The people who gave samples were healthy Caucasians from Russia, aged roughly 6 to 90. Comment on this clonotype: Its target is unknown.

The material sequenced was blood. This receptor was taken from a woman aged 40 to 50 in good health.

The CDR3 is CASKGQGRVNSPLHF. Here the CDR3 DNA reads TGTGCCAGCAAAGGACAGGGGCGAGTTAATTCACCCCTCCACTTT. The chain employs TRBV27 and TRBJ1-6; 9 bases match TRBD1. The J segment lost 6 bases and the V segment lost 7 bases, leaving 7 bases of the junction unmatched. This CDR3 is 15 amino acids long. Germline assignment: CDR1 MNHEY and CDR2 SMNVEV (reference sequence).